Detailed here is one T cell receptor beta chain. The antigen is not known. The Oncomine TCR Beta short-read assay sequenced DNA from cultured CD4+ T cells. TCRdb reanalysed the PCR reads using MiXCR and keeps one entry per CDR3 protein. The table includes approximately 10,000 distinct CDR3 sequences, about 66% detected once. The record originates from a study of vaccination and CD4 T cells after COVID-19. As for treatment: roughly ten-day PBMC culture with coronavirus spike peptide pools or control peptides (ViraFEST assay). The V gene's germline CDR1 is MNHNS and CDR2 SASEGT. Germline trimming cut 6 bases from V and 4 bases from J; bases unmatched to any gene: 20. CDR3 length: 18 amino acids.

This clonotype originated in a human donor who had recovered from COVID-19. The rearrangement joins TRBV6-1 to TRBJ1-2, with TRBD1 matching 7 bases. Sequences were obtained from CD4+ T cells from blood, cultured in vitro. CDR3 sequence (DNA): TGTGCCAGCAGCTCAGCGCAGTTGACAGGGAGGGGAGTCTATGGCTACACCTTC. Its protein is CASSSAQLTGRGVYGYTF.